This T cell receptor (beta chain) was recorded in a study of OX40 agonist ivuxolimab in advanced cancers. In terms of the full investigation: Ivuxolimab, which targeted the costimulatory receptor OX40 (CD134), was an agonistic, fully human IgG2 monoclonal antibody. Partial responses occurred in three dose-escalation patients, of whom one had hepatocellular carcinoma and two had cutaneous melanoma. The paper describes the monotherapy dose-escalation part (N of about 52 patients) of the phase I trial of ivuxolimab. Of the approximately 50 dose-escalation patients, hepatocellular carcinoma was present in about 20, melanoma in roughly 15, renal cell carcinoma in 9 and head and neck cancer in 9. In the dose-escalation cohort, 82.7% of patients were male, and the mean age was approximately 64 years, with a range of 23 to 79. Prior anti-PD-1, anti-PD-L1 or anti-CTLA-4 therapy was permitted, and about two fifths of dose-escalation patients had received checkpoint inhibitors. Peripheral TCRbeta sequencing was intended to test whether TCR sequence diversity was altered and clonal T-cell expansion was caused by ivuxolimab. Intravenous ivuxolimab was administered to patients every 2 weeks at six dose levels: 0.01, 0.1, 0.3, 1.5, 3 and 10 mg/kg. What the authors observed across the whole study: In partial responders in the 0.1-3.0 mg/kg groups, normalized peripheral clonal expansion was found to be among the lowest, especially among CD8+ T cells. Clonal expansion of both CD4+ and CD8+ blood T cells was observed from baseline to week 6 at doses 0.1 to 3.0 mg/kg. Low levels of normalized T-cell clonal expansion were also shown by some nonresponding patients. Antigen specificity was not determined for the clonally expanded peripheral T cells. After ivuxolimab, more expanded clones were found on average in CD8+ T cells than in CD4+ T cells.

V trim: 5 bases; J trim: 6 bases; unmatched bases: 5. The CDR3 holds 13 amino acids from the cysteine to the phenylalanine. Only the CDR3 portion is preserved as DNA: 39 bases, with reading frame beginning at the first base. Sequences KGHSH (CDR1) and LQKENI (CDR2) are obtained from the germline V gene. For sequencing of the TCRbeta CDR3 region, genomic DNA was extracted from the sorted cells. The immunoSEQ Assay was used for sequencing of TCRbeta CDR3 regions. The clones in this table, taken by TCRdb from immuneACCESS, are in-frame only. Not every clone is retained; where verified, under half of the shortfall comes from an unresolved V gene, and the cause of the rest is unknown. This sample comprises some 84,000 clones, 85% to 90% of them detected only once. The biggest ten clones account for around 0.19% of the sample. This clone has more than one count but fewer than ten. What this receptor recognizes is not known. Base quality data are lacking; no much larger clone is found one base away.

Patients with autoimmune disease history or receiving systemic immunosuppression were excluded from the trial. Peripheral blood for TCR sequencing was collected from all dose cohorts at baseline, on cycle 4 day 1, and on cycle 7 day 1. Samples came from an open-label, multicenter, first-in-human phase I dose-escalation trial of ivuxolimab. Adults with locally advanced or metastatic melanoma, renal cell, hepatocellular, or head and neck squamous cell carcinoma were enrolled in the trial. Before TCR sequencing, CD4+ T cells and CD8+ T cells from peripheral blood were sorted into separate populations.

The receptor's source is an adult with an advanced solid tumor such as melanoma, head and neck, liver or kidney cancer. This chain is built from TRBV18 and TRBJ2-7; 9 middle bases align to TRBD2. This material consisted of CD4+ or CD8+ T cells sorted from blood, taken in a trial of the OX40 agonist ivuxolimab. The DNA is as follows: TGTGCCAGCTCAGGGCTAGCGGGATCCGAGCAGTACTTC. It encodes CASSGLAGSEQYF.